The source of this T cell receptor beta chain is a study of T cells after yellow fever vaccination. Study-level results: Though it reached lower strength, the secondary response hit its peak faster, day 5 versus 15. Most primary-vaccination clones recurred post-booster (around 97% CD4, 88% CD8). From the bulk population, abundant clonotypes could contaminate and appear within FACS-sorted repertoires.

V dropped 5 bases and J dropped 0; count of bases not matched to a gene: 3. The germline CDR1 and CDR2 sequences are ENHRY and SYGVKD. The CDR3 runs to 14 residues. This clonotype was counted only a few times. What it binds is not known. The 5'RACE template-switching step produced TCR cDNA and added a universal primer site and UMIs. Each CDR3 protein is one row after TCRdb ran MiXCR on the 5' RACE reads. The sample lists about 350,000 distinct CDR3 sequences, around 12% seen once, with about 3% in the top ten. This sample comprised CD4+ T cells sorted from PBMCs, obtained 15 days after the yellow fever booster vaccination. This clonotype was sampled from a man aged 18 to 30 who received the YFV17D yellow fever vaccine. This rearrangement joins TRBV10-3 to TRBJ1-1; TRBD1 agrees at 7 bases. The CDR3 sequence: CAISTGALNTEAFF. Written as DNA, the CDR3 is TGTGCCATCAGTACAGGGGCTTTGAACACTGAAGCTTTCTTT.